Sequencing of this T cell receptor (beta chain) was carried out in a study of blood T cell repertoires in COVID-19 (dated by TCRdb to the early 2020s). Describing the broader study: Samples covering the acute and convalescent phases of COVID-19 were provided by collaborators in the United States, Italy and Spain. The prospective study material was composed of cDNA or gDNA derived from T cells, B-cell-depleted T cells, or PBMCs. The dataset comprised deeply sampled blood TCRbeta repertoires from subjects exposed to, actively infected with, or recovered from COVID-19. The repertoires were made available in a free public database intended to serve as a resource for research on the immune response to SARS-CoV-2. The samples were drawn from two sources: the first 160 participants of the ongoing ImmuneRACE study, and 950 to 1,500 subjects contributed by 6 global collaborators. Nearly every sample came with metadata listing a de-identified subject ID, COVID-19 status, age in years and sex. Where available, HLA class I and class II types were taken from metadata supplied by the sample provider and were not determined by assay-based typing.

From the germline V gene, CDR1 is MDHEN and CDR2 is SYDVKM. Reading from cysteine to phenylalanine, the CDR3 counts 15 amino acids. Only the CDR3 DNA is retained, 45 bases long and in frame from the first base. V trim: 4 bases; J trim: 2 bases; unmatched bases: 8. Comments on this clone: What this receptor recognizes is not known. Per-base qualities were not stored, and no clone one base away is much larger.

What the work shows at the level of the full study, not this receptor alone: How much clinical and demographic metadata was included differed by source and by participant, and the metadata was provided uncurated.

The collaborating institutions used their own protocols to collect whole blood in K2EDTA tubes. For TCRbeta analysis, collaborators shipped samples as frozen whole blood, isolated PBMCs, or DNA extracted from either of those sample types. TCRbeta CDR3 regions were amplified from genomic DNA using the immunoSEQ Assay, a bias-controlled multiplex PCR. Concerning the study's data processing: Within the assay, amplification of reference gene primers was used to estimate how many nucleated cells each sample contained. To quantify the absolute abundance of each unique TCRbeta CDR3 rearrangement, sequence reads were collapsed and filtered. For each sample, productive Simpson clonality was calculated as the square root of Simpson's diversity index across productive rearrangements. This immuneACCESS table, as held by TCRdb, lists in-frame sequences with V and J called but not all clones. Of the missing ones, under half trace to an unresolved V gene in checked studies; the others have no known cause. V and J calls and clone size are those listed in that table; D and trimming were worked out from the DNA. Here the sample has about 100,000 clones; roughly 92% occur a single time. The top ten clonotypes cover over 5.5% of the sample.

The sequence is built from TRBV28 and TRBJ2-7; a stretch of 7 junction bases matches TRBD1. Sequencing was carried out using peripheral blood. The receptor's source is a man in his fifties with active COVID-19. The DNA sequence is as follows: TGTGCCAGCAGTTCTACAGGGGCGAACCCCTACGAGCAGTACTTC. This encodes CASSSTGANPYEQYF. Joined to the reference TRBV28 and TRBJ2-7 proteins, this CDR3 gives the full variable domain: DVKVTQSSRYLVKRTGEKVFLECVQDMDHENMFWYRQDPGLGLRLIYFSYDVKMKEKGDIPEGYSVSREKKERFSLILESASTNQTSMYLCASSSTGANPYEQYFGPGTRLTVT.